Included here is one T cell receptor (beta chain) sequence, with context. No antigen is known for it. The data are from a study of T cells in localized non-small cell lung cancer. Study observations and caveats: Higher blood T cell density tracked longer overall survival. Adjacent lung exhibited a median of around 60 among the 100 most abundant tumor clones.

CDR1 is GTSNPN and CDR2 is SVGIG in the germline V gene (reference sequence). The CDR3 contains 15 residues. V gave up 0 bases and J gave up 5 bases; unmatched junction bases: 7. Data came from immunoSEQ multiplex PCR; TCRdb stores just in-frame clones and leaves some out. Of about 24,000 clones in the sample, approximately 90% were seen once. The sample consisted of peripheral blood, taken before any cancer treatment. This receptor was taken from a woman aged 40-69 years with stage I lung adenocarcinoma. V is TRBV30 and J is TRBJ2-7; TRBD2 agrees at 10 bases. In nucleotides, the CDR3 is TGTGCCTGGAGTGTACTGGCTAGCGGGAGCCACGAGCAGTACTTC. This encodes CAWSVLASGSHEQYF.